This T cell receptor (beta chain) came from a study of blood T cell repertoires in COVID-19. This table comes from immunoSEQ multiplex PCR, and its TCRdb copy is limited to in-frame clones, with some not included. Of approximately 210,000 clones in the sample, approximately 91% are singletons; the top ten hold around 5.9%. This clone was detected a few times. What was sequenced was peripheral blood. The sequence was collected from a woman between 40 and 55 years old who had recovered from COVID-19.

The CDR3 spells CSVDRLNTGELFF. CDR3 bases: TGCAGCGTGGACAGGCTGAACACCGGGGAGCTGTTTTTT. The rearrangement uses TRBV29-1 and TRBJ2-2; 7 bases line up with TRBD1. Trimming removed 6 bases from V and 1 base from J; junction bases left unmatched: 2. This CDR3 spans 13 amino acids. Germline V gene sequence: CDR1 SQVTM, CDR2 ANQGSEA.